Listed here are 18 T cell receptor beta chains from one sample, sequenced in a study of shared clonotypes between healthy human individuals. Profiling relied on immunoSEQ multiplex PCR, and the TCRdb table lists in-frame clones only, not all of them. Of 550,000 to 700,000 clones listed, approximately 73% are singletons. The material sequenced was memory CD4+ T cells sorted from blood. Subset given: CD45RA-negative fraction. The receptors were sampled from a woman aged 25 to 39 in good health.

This chain joins TRBV27 and TRBJ2-7; D perhaps matches TRBD2 (5 bases). With 5 bases removed from V and 2 bases from J, the gap between germline ends came to 19 bases. Germline CDR1 reads MNHEY; CDR2 reads SMNVEV (reference sequence). The CDR3 length is 16 residues. CDR3 bases: TGTGCCAGCAGTCCAGCGATCCTCCTCGGGGCCTACGAGCAGTACTTC. This gives the protein CASSPAILLGAYEQYF.

This clone was counted between two and nine times. The gene calls are TRBV5-1 and TRBJ1-5, with D possibly matching TRBD1 (5 bases). V lost 0 bases to trimming and J lost 10 bases, with 14 bases between them. CDR1 and CDR2 (germline): SGHRS, YFSETQ. The CDR3 consists of 14 residues. CDR3 region: CASSLGGDSGPQHF. As DNA, the CDR3 is TGCGCCAGCAGCTTGGGAGGGGATTCAGGACCCCAGCATTTT.

This clone has just one count. The chain employs TRBV29-1 and TRBJ2-2; TRBD1 might be the D (6 bases). V lost 6 bases to trimming and J lost 5 bases, with 13 bases between them. The CDR3 is made up of 13 amino acids. In germline, CDR1 is SQVTM, CDR2 ANQGSEA. This chain's CDR3 is CSVRIGGTGELFF. The CDR3 bases are TGCAGCGTGCGGATAGGGGGAACCGGGGAGCTGTTTTTT.

This chain joins TRBV7-3 and TRBJ1-1; possibly TRBD1 for D (5 bases). Trimming took 1 base from V and 6 from J, leaving 9 bases between them. CDR1 is SGHTA and CDR2 is FQGTGA in the germline V gene. CDR3 length: 13 residues. CDR3 region: CASSLIGAPEAFF. DNA for the CDR3: TGTGCCAGCAGCTTAATAGGGGCGCCTGAAGCTTTCTTT.

The V and J genes are TRBV18 and TRBJ1-5, with D hard to call. CDR1 KGHSH and CDR2 LQKENI come from the germline V gene. V was shortened by 1 base and J by 1 base, with 14 bases between the two germline ends. The CDR3 runs to 17 residues. For the CDR3, the DNA is TGTGCCAGCTCACCACTGAATCCCAAGGGCAGCAATCAGCCCCAGCATTTT. Amino acid sequence: CASSPLNPKGSNQPQHF.

This clone came up once. Sequence at one end of the junction differs from germline and may be a read error. This chain's CDR3 is CASSLTHSNNEQFF. The CDR3 DNA reads as TGTGCCAGCAGCTTAACGCACTCCAACAATGAGCAGTTCTTC. The rearrangement links TRBV7-3 to TRBJ2-1; D is unclear. The CDR3 is 14 amino acids. The germline CDR1 and CDR2 sequences are SGHTA and FQGTGA.

The rearrangement links TRBV2 to TRBJ1-1, with 8 bases aligning to TRBD1. This CDR3 has 14 residues. Unmatched junction bases numbered 10, after V lost 11 bases and J lost 2 bases. Germline lookup yields CDR1 SNHLY and CDR2 FYNNEI. DNA for the CDR3: TGTGCCGGGACAGGTACGGGCGTTAACACTGAAGCTTTCTTT. It codes for CAGTGTGVNTEAFF. The full variable domain, completed using reference TRBV2 and TRBJ1-1, is EPEVTQTPSHQVTQMGQEVILRCVPISNHLYFYWYRQILGQKVEFLVSFYNNEISEKSEIFDDQFSVERPDGSNFTLKIRSTKLEDSAMYFCAGTGTGVNTEAFFGQGTRLTVV.

This clone was found a few times. CDR3 bases: TGTGCCAGCACCACCATTTACGGCGTGGGTGAAAAACTGTTTTTT. Protein sequence: CASTTIYGVGEKLFF. The chain couples TRBV27 to TRBJ1-4; no clear D. The CDR3 length is 15 residues. The germline CDR1 and CDR2 sequences are MNHEY and SMNVEV (reference sequence). The germline V and J ends were trimmed by 7 bases and 7 bases, with 19 bases remaining between them.

As regards this clone: The identical CDR3 is also encoded by other nucleotide sequences in the sample. J is TRBJ1-5 and V is TRBV6-5; D not resolved. V was shortened by 0 bases and J by 4 bases, with 7 bases between the two germline ends. The CDR3 has 14 residues. CDR1 and CDR2 (germline): MNHEY, SVGAGI. The CDR3 here is CASSYSGRNQPQHF. The CDR3 DNA reads as TGTGCCAGCAGTTACTCAGGGAGGAATCAGCCCCAGCATTTT.

J is TRBJ2-7 and V is TRBV28; 7 positions agree with TRBD1. CDR3 length: 15 amino acids. With 6 bases clipped from V and 0 bases from J, the junction kept 8 bases outside the gene matches. Germline V gene sequence: CDR1 MDHEN, CDR2 SYDVKM. CDR3 region: CASRKDRISSYEQYF. In nucleotides, the CDR3 is TGTGCCAGCAGAAAGGACAGGATTTCCTCCTACGAGCAGTACTTC.

The table lists this clone with a few counts. This sequence joins TRBV18 and TRBJ1-5; 8 bases fit TRBD1. In germline, CDR1 is KGHSH, CDR2 LQKENI. The ends lost 5 bases at V and 6 bases at J; junction bases unmatched: 9. The CDR3 spans 15 residues. CDR3 nucleotide sequence: TGTGCCAGCTCAATGACAGGGGAGAAGGGTCAGCCCCAGCATTTT. The encoded protein is CASSMTGEKGQPQHF.

The chain uses TRBV10-2 and TRBJ2-2; D call uncertain. The germline V gene encodes CDR1 WSHSY and CDR2 SAAADI. The ends were cut back, 5 bases at V and 4 bases at J, with 8 bases in the middle. The CDR3 extends over 13 amino acids. The CDR3 DNA is TGCGCCAGCAGTTTCGGTGGCACCGGGGAGCTGTTTTTT. Amino acid sequence: CASSFGGTGELFF.

The chain carries TRBV11-2 and TRBJ2-3, with TRBD2 matching 8 bases. Trimming cost V 1 base and J 4 bases; bases outside gene matches: 4. CDR1 and CDR2 (germline): SGHAT, FQNNGV. The CDR3 is 15 amino acids. CDR3 sequence: CASSLAGGPADTQYF. CDR3 in DNA: TGTGCCAGCAGCTTAGCGGGAGGGCCAGCAGATACGCAGTATTTT.

CDR3 DNA sequence: TGTGCCAGCTCAGGGGGAACAGGGGGCCCAGATACGCAGTATTTT. This translates into CASSGGTGGPDTQYF. The V gene is TRBV18, the J gene TRBJ2-3; 9 bases are a match to TRBD1. Germline CDR1 is KGHSH and CDR2 is LQKENI. This CDR3 has 15 amino acids. J lost 4 bases, V lost 5 bases, and 7 bases had no gene match.

This chain links TRBV4-2 with TRBJ2-3; the D is unclear. The V end lost 0 bases, the J end lost 2 bases, and 9 bases lay between the germline ends. This CDR3 is built from 15 residues. Germline CDR1 is LGHNA and CDR2 is YNFKEQ. The chain's CDR3 is CASSQEPQPTDTQYF. In nucleotides, the CDR3 is TGTGCCAGCAGCCAAGAGCCACAACCCACAGATACGCAGTATTTT.

The V and J genes are TRBV5-6 and TRBJ2-5; no definite D call. The V gene lost 4 bases and the J gene lost 10 bases, with 23 bases spanning the gap. Germline loops: CDR1 SGHDT, CDR2 YYEEEE. The CDR3 covers 15 residues. CDR3 protein: CASSEPPGPARNQYF. Written as DNA, the CDR3 is TGTGCCAGCAGCGAACCCCCGGGCCCCGCAAGAAACCAGTACTTC.

This clone has just a few counts. The chain employs TRBV5-8 and TRBJ2-7; the D is unclear. Trimming removed 1 base at V and 3 bases at J, with 20 bases between. The CDR3 contains 17 residues. Germline V lookup: CDR1 SGHTS, CDR2 YDEGEE. CDR3 region: CASSLFILEANLYEQYF. For the CDR3, the DNA is TGTGCCAGCAGCTTGTTTATACTGGAAGCGAACCTCTACGAGCAGTACTTC.

With respect to this clone: The sample contains more than one DNA sequence encoding this CDR3. J is TRBJ2-7 and V is TRBV6-6; 7 nucleotides match TRBD2. After removal of 7 bases from V and 0 bases from J, the junction contained 6 bases not matched to a gene. The CDR3 extends over 14 amino acids. The germline gives CDR1 MNHNY, CDR2 SVGAGI (reference sequence). Here the CDR3 reads CASTAGTSSYEQYF. The CDR3 DNA reads TGTGCCAGCACAGCGGGGACGAGCTCCTACGAGCAGTACTTC.